This TCR beta chain was sequenced during a study of blood T cells in healthy people across ages. At the level of the study: Template switching retrieved approximately one barcoded beta molecule for each two T cells.

Alongside a J-beta primer mix, a sample-barcoded 5' primer served in a second PCR lasting roughly 6 to 12 cycles. TCRdb used MiXCR to reprocess the 5' RACE reads, holding one entry per CDR3 protein. The sample has more than 900,000 distinct CDR3 sequences, 20% to 25% seen once. Trimming removed 4 bases at V and 1 base at J, with 16 bases between. The CDR3 consists of 16 residues. Looked up from germline, CDR1 is SGDLS and CDR2 is YYNGEE. This sample also appeared in a second study, on T cells of mothers and their children. That work adds: A few healthy Caucasian mothers and their six children donated. Mothers yielded over 8 million CDR3 reads, children 2.5 million to 3 million each.

Sequencing was performed on blood. The source is a girl aged 2 to 10 in good health. The V and J genes are TRBV9 and TRBJ2-3, with D perhaps assigned TRBD1 or TRBD2 (7 bases each). CDR3 nucleotides: TGTGCCAGCAGCCCCCAGGGGGGGCAAGGCACAGATACGCAGTATTTT. It translates to CASSPQGGQGTDTQYF. The variable domain in full, with the rest retrieved from reference TRBV9 and TRBJ2-3, is DSGVTQTPKHLITATGQRVTLRCSPRSGDLSVYWYQQSLDQGLQFLIQYYNGEERAKGNILERFSAQQFPDLHSELNLSSLELGDSALYFCASSPQGGQGTDTQYFGPGTRLTVL.